Below are 26 T cell receptor beta chains sequenced from a single sample in a study of OX40 agonist ivuxolimab in advanced cancers. Assay used: immunoSEQ multiplex PCR; TCRdb lists only in-frame clones, some missing. This sample has tens of thousands of clones, with around 87% found just once. The source was CD4+ or CD8+ T cells sorted from blood, collected in a trial of the OX40 agonist ivuxolimab. All receptors derive from an adult with an advanced solid tumor such as melanoma, head and neck, liver or kidney cancer.

This rearrangement joins TRBV6-4 to TRBJ1-5, with 7 bases lining up with TRBD1. Germline CDR1 reads MRHNA; CDR2 reads SNTAGT. V lost 7 bases and J lost 5; bases outside the gene matches: 14. This CDR3 is built from 16 residues. The CDR3 nucleotides read TGTGCCAGCATTAGACAGGGAGGTGAAACTGATCAGCCCCAGCATTTT. Its translation is CASIRQGGETDQPQHF.

The chain has TRBV7-9 and TRBJ1-1; a weak D match, TRBD1 (5 bases). The germline V gene has CDR1 SEHNR and CDR2 FQNEAQ (reference sequence). Trimming cost V 3 bases and J 11 bases, with 13 bases left between them. The CDR3 is 12 amino acids. In nucleotides, the CDR3 is TGTGCCAGCAGCTTTGGGGCCTCAACGGCTTTCTTT. Residues: CASSFGASTAFF. The complete variable domain, with remaining parts taken from reference TRBV7-9 and TRBJ1-1, reads DTGVSQNPRHKITKRGQNVTFRCDPISEHNRLYWYRQTLGQGPEFLTYFQNEAQLEKSRLLSDRFSAERPKGSFSTLEIQRTEQGDSAMYLCASSFGASTAFFGQGTRLTVV.

The CDR3: CASSYGQAFSETQYF. CDR3 sequence (DNA): TGTGCCAGCAGTTATGGACAGGCCTTTTCTGAGACCCAGTACTTC. This sequence joins TRBV6-6 and TRBJ2-5; 7 bases agree with TRBD1. The CDR3 spans 15 residues. Looked up from germline, CDR1 is MNHNY and CDR2 is SVGAGI (reference sequence). V gave up 3 bases and J gave up 5 bases; unmatched junction bases: 9.

The chain joins TRBV11-2 to TRBJ2-3, with 7 bases matching TRBD1. The germline CDR1 and CDR2 sequences are SGHAT and FQNNGV. The junction had 6 bases not matched to a gene; V was cut back by 3 bases and J by 3 bases. CDR3 length: 15 amino acids. The CDR3: CASSFRGLATDTQYF. As DNA, the CDR3 is TGTGCCAGCAGCTTTAGGGGGCTGGCGACAGATACGCAGTATTTT.

The V call is TRBV15, the J call TRBJ1-5; no reliable D call. The germline gives CDR1 LNHNV, CDR2 YYDKDF (reference sequence). The CDR3 has 15 amino acids. V was shortened by 5 bases and J by 6 bases, with 17 bases between the two germline ends. The CDR3: CATSGGILPAQPQHF. In DNA, the CDR3 is TGTGCCACCAGCGGCGGGATACTCCCCGCTCAGCCCCAGCATTTT.

This sequence joins TRBV7-8 and TRBJ2-7, with 7 bases lining up with TRBD1. V trimming: 5 bases; J trimming: 3 bases; junction bases outside the gene matches: 7. Per germline, CDR1 SGHVS and CDR2 FQNEAQ. The CDR3 contains 14 residues. CDR3 sequence: CASSPWDRDYEQYF. The CDR3 region has the DNA TGTGCCAGCAGCCCTTGGGACAGAGACTACGAGCAGTACTTC.

The chain carries TRBV7-2 and TRBJ2-3, with TRBD2 matching over 8 bases. This CDR3 region has 17 residues. Germline-derived CDR1 and CDR2 are SGHTA and FQGNSA. Trimming at V came to 4 bases and at J to 1 base, leaving 10 bases not matched to a gene. CDR3 nucleotide sequence: TGTGCCAGCAGCTCGACACCGGGACTAGTCGGCACAGATACGCAGTATTTT. Amino acid sequence: CASSSTPGLVGTDTQYF.

The chain recombines TRBV9 with TRBJ2-2; D unclear. The CDR3 contains 15 residues. Per the germline V gene, CDR1 is SGDLS and CDR2 is YYNGEE. V lost 0 bases, J lost 4 bases, and 10 bases lay in between. In nucleotides, the CDR3 is TGTGCCAGCAGCGTAGGGTCGGCGGTCACCGGGGAGCTGTTTTTT. It is translated as CASSVGSAVTGELFF.

In this sample, this clone turned up once. The rearrangement links TRBV6-6 to TRBJ2-7, with 11 bases fitting TRBD2. With V trimmed by 2 bases and J by 7 bases, 1 base remained unmatched. Per germline, CDR1 MNHNY and CDR2 SVGAGI (reference sequence). The CDR3 is 13 amino acids. In DNA, the CDR3 is TGTGCCAGCAGTTACCGGACTAGCGGGGAGCAGTACTTC. It encodes CASSYRTSGEQYF.

The chain has TRBV30 and TRBJ1-5, with 10 bases identical to TRBD1. From germline, CDR1 is GTSNPN and CDR2 SVGIG (reference sequence). J lost 4 bases, V lost 5 bases, and 5 bases had no gene match. This CDR3 region has 14 residues. The CDR3 DNA follows: TGTGCCTGGGGAGCGGGACAGGGGAATCAGCCCCAGCATTTT. It translates to CAWGAGQGNQPQHF. Based on the CDR3 plus reference TRBV30 and TRBJ1-5, the full variable domain is SQTIHQWPATLVQPVGSPLSLECTVEGTSNPNLYWYRQAAGRGLQLLFYSVGIGQISSEVPQNLSASRPQDRQFILSSKKLLLSDSGFYLCAWGAGQGNQPQHFGDGTRLSIL.

The V and J genes are TRBV11-3 and TRBJ2-2, with D uncertain. V shed 0 bases and J shed 7 bases, with 6 bases lying between them. The germline gives CDR1 SGHNT, CDR2 YENEEA. The CDR3 runs 13 residues. The CDR3 here is CASSLDGFGELFF. The CDR3 DNA reads TGTGCCAGCAGCTTAGACGGGTTCGGGGAGCTGTTTTTT.

The V and J genes are TRBV7-7 and TRBJ1-1; D may be TRBD1 (5 bases). With 0 bases removed from V and 4 bases from J, the gap between germline ends came to 9 bases. Germline CDR1 reads SSHAT; CDR2 reads FNYEAQ (reference sequence). This CDR3 region has 14 residues. The CDR3 DNA follows: TGTGCCAGCAGCTTAGCGACTGGGGGCACTGAAGCTTTCTTT. This translates into CASSLATGGTEAFF.

This CDR3 is CASSQEGGTNEKLFF. CDR3 coding DNA: TGCGCCAGCAGCCAAGAGGGCGGAACTAATGAAAAACTGTTTTTT. The chain recombines TRBV4-3 with TRBJ1-4; D not resolved. The V gene lost 0 bases and the J gene lost 1 base, with 6 bases spanning the gap. Germline V gene sequence: CDR1 LGHNA, CDR2 YSLEER. The CDR3 has 15 residues.

This chain links TRBV7-9 with TRBJ2-7; 10 nucleotides match TRBD2. CDR3 size: 15 residues. CDR1 SEHNR and CDR2 FQNEAQ come from the germline V gene (reference sequence). V trimming: 6 bases; J trimming: 3 bases; junction bases outside the gene matches: 8. This CDR3 is CASRPSGGADYEQYF. In DNA form, the CDR3 reads TGTGCCAGCAGACCGAGCGGGGGGGCGGACTACGAGCAGTACTTC.

This clone was counted between two and nine times. This chain joins TRBV5-6 and TRBJ2-5, with D unresolved. V lost 0 bases to trimming and J lost 3 bases, with 12 bases between them. Germline V gene data show CDR1 as SGHDT and CDR2 as YYEEEE. There are 15 residues in the CDR3. Written as DNA, the CDR3 is TGTGCCAGCAGCTTGGCTAGGACGGATAAAGAGACCCAGTACTTC. Residues: CASSLARTDKETQYF.

The chain is built from TRBV13 and TRBJ2-6; D may match TRBD1 or TRBD2 (5 bases each). From germline, CDR1 is PRHDT and CDR2 FYEKMQ (reference sequence). This CDR3 contains 19 residues. V lost 1 base to trimming and J lost 0 bases, with 16 bases between them. Here the CDR3 reads CASSLVGTAHFSGANVLTF. CDR3 nucleotide sequence: TGTGCCAGCAGCTTAGTTGGGACGGCGCATTTCTCTGGGGCCAACGTCCTGACTTTC.

This clone was detected once. This chain uses TRBV2 with TRBJ2-5; 10 bases fit TRBD2. Germline assignment: CDR1 SNHLY and CDR2 FYNNEI. J lost 3 bases, V lost 10 bases, and 2 bases had no gene match. The CDR3 consists of 12 residues. This CDR3 is CAIGLAEETQYF. CDR3 DNA: TGTGCCATTGGACTAGCGGAAGAGACCCAGTACTTC.

The chain uses TRBV6-6 and TRBJ2-7; 8 bases map to TRBD1. The CDR3 has 16 amino acids. Trimming cost V 5 bases and J 2 bases; bases outside gene matches: 11. Germline V gene lookup returns CDR1 MNHNY and CDR2 SVGAGI (reference sequence). This CDR3 is CASSHHPQGDTYEQYF. DNA of the CDR3: TGTGCCAGCAGTCATCACCCACAGGGGGATACCTACGAGCAGTACTTC.

This chain connects TRBV30 to TRBJ2-2; 11 nucleotides match TRBD2. This CDR3 contains 13 residues. CDR1 and CDR2 (germline): GTSNPN, SVGIG (reference sequence). The junction had 1 base not matched to a gene; V was cut back by 5 bases and J by 5 bases. The CDR3 DNA reads as TGTGCCTGGGGGACTAGCGGTACCGGGGAGCTGTTTTTT. Protein product: CAWGTSGTGELFF.

This sequence joins TRBV28 and TRBJ2-1, with TRBD2 as a possible D gene (6 bases). V was clipped by 9 bases and J by 9 bases, with 27 bases between them. This CDR3 contains 16 residues. Germline lookup yields CDR1 MDHEN and CDR2 SYDVKM. CDR3 bases: TGTGCCAGTGTGAACTGGGACTCGACTACAATCGGTGAGCAGTTCTTC. Amino acid sequence: CASVNWDSTTIGEQFF.

The V call is TRBV19, the J call TRBJ2-1; 10 bases align to TRBD2. The CDR3 runs 15 residues. Germline CDR1 is LNHDA and CDR2 is SQIVND (reference sequence). V dropped 1 base and J dropped 6; count of bases not matched to a gene: 3. The CDR3 spells CASSIGLAGRNEQFF. CDR3 bases: TGTGCCAGTAGTATAGGACTAGCGGGCCGCAATGAGCAGTTCTTC.

The chain links TRBV9 to TRBJ2-3, with TRBD1 identical over 9 bases. Germline loops: CDR1 SGDLS, CDR2 YYNGEE. J lost 5 bases, V lost 3 bases, and 10 bases had no gene match. The CDR3 consists of 16 residues. The CDR3 region is CASSGTTGGLRDTQYF. CDR3 nucleotide sequence: TGTGCCAGCAGCGGAACGACAGGGGGTCTTCGAGATACGCAGTATTTT.

V usage is TRBV9 and J usage is TRBJ2-2; a possible D gene is TRBD2 (6 bases). Trimming took off 1 base at V and 1 base at J, with 11 bases between the two ends. CDR3 length: 16 residues. Germline values: CDR1 SGDLS, CDR2 YYNGEE. DNA for the CDR3: TGTGCCAGCAGCGTAATTCCCGGGGGGAACACCGGGGAGCTGTTTTTT. This sequence encodes CASSVIPGGNTGELFF.

CDR3 amino acids: CASSPGQIIYEQYF. The CDR3, as DNA: TGTGCCAGCAGCCCGGGACAGATTATCTACGAGCAGTACTTC. The gene calls are TRBV14 and TRBJ2-7; TRBD1 agrees at 7 bases. This CDR3 is 14 amino acids long. The germline V gene has CDR1 SGHDN and CDR2 FVKESK. Trimming removed 4 bases from V and 3 bases from J; junction bases left unmatched: 6.

This clone has more than one count but fewer than ten. The chain combines TRBV27 with TRBJ2-7; D unresolved. The germline CDR1 and CDR2 sequences are MNHEY and SMNVEV (reference sequence). This CDR3 is 13 amino acids long. Trimming left V 4 bases short and J 7 bases short, with 14 bases between. The CDR3 sequence is CASSYGPPREQYF. CDR3 nucleotide sequence: TGTGCCAGCAGTTACGGACCTCCTAGAGAGCAGTACTTC.

This sequence joins TRBV13 and TRBJ2-7; D tentatively reads TRBD1 or TRBD2 (6 bases each). Deletions cut 5 bases from V and 5 bases from J, with 16 bases between. The CDR3 has 14 amino acids. Germline assignment: CDR1 PRHDT and CDR2 FYEKMQ (reference sequence). CDR3 DNA sequence: TGTGCCAGCAGCCCCCAAAGTAGGGGGGACGAGCAGTACTTC. Protein product: CASSPQSRGDEQYF.